These 20 T cell receptor beta chains share one sample of origin, sequenced in a study of blood T cells in healthy people across ages. Alongside a J-beta primer mix, a sample-barcoded 5' primer served in a second PCR lasting about 7 to 12 cycles. Via MiXCR, TCRdb re-called the 5' RACE reads, giving one row per CDR3 protein. The data contain about a million distinct CDR3 sequences, 35% to 45% of them seen just once; the ten biggest clones take up about 12%. The source material was blood. The receptors originated from a man aged 18-30 years in good health.

This clonotype was recorded many times. V gene TRBV29-1 combines with J gene TRBJ2-1; 9 bases fit TRBD1. Germline-derived CDR1 and CDR2 are SQVTM and ANQGSEA. V trimming: 4 bases; J trimming: 0 bases; junction bases outside the gene matches: 7. The CDR3 consists of 16 residues. CDR3 sequence: CSVASGQGLSYNEQFF. The CDR3 DNA reads TGCAGCGTTGCCTCCGGACAGGGGCTCTCCTACAATGAGCAGTTCTTC.

V and J are TRBV15 and TRBJ2-3; D gene uncertain. Deletions cut 6 bases from V and 0 bases from J, with 13 bases between. Germline values: CDR1 LNHNV, CDR2 YYDKDF (reference sequence). The CDR3 runs 15 residues. The CDR3 spells CATRLTASSTDTQYF. The DNA for the CDR3 is TGTGCCACCAGGCTCACAGCTTCTAGCACAGATACGCAGTATTTT.

In regard to this clonotype: The junction departs from germline at one end; a sequencing error may be responsible. J is TRBJ2-4 and V is TRBV7-8; D is possibly TRBD2 (5 bases). The J call may be incorrect, as the DNA end agrees better with TRBJ2-7. The CDR3 covers 13 residues. Per the germline V gene, CDR1 is SGHVS and CDR2 is FQNEAQ. The CDR3 coding sequence is TGTGCCAGCAGCGTAGCGCTAACGGGCGAGCAGTACTTC. Residues: CASSVALTGEQYF.

This clonotype showed up many times. At one end, the junction sequence differs from germline, possibly due to a read error. The gene calls are TRBV7-7 and TRBJ2-1; 9 bases agree with TRBD2. Germline CDR1 SSHAT, CDR2 FNYEAQ (reference sequence). This CDR3 has 15 residues. CDR3 nucleotides: TGTGCTAGCAGCTTAATAGCGGGGGCCTACAATGAGCAGTTCTTC. Translated: CASSLIAGAYNEQFF.

This sequence joins TRBV29-1 and TRBJ1-1; D gene ambiguous. The CDR3 length is 10 residues. Germline assignment: CDR1 SQVTM and CDR2 ANQGSEA. Trimming shortened V by 5 bases and J by 5 bases, and 6 bases separated the two germline ends. As DNA, the CDR3 is TGCAGCGTTCAGGTTACTGAAGCTTTCTTT. Its translation: CSVQVTEAFF.

This clonotype was counted between two and nine times. DNA for the CDR3: TGTGCCAGCAGTGGGTCCTCGACTACCGGGGCCAACGTCCTGACTTTC. Translated: CASSGSSTTGANVLTF. The gene calls are TRBV6-1 and TRBJ2-6, with D perhaps matching TRBD2 (5 bases). V gave up 4 bases and J gave up 4 bases, with 14 bases separating them. Germline assignment: CDR1 MNHNS and CDR2 SASEGT. The CDR3 has 16 amino acids.

V is TRBV2 and J is TRBJ1-1; 10 bases fit TRBD1. V dropped 6 bases and J dropped 2; count of bases not matched to a gene: 6. Germline CDR1 is SNHLY and CDR2 is FYNNEI. The CDR3 spans 15 residues. In DNA, the CDR3 is TGTGCCAGCAGGATGACAGGGGGCACTAACACTGAAGCTTTCTTT. It encodes CASRMTGGTNTEAFF.

The sample holds many counts of this clonotype. The gene calls are TRBV2 and TRBJ1-5; no clear D gene. The CDR3 totals 16 residues. Germline V CDR1 and CDR2: SNHLY, FYNNEI. Trimming removed 0 bases at V and 0 bases at J, with 9 bases between. The CDR3 nucleotides are TGTGCCAGCAGTGAAGCCTTGGGAGATAGCAATCAGCCCCAGCATTTT. This translates into CASSEALGDSNQPQHF. Using reference TRBV2 and TRBJ1-5 for the parts outside the CDR3, the full variable domain is EPEVTQTPSHQVTQMGQEVILRCVPISNHLYFYWYRQILGQKVEFLVSFYNNEISEKSEIFDDQFSVERPDGSNFTLKIRSTKLEDSAMYFCASSEALGDSNQPQHFGDGTRLSIL.

The V gene is TRBV10-3, the J gene TRBJ2-1; TRBD2 might be the D (5 bases). This CDR3 is built from 15 residues. Germline V gene sequence: CDR1 ENHRY, CDR2 SYGVKD. The germline V and J ends were trimmed by 2 bases and 13 bases, with 21 bases remaining between them. Here the CDR3 DNA reads TGTGCCATCAGTGAGCGCGGCAAAGCGGAAAACATTCAGTTCTTC. Its translation: CAISERGKAENIQFF.

This clonotype was seen a handful of times. The CDR3 DNA follows: TGTGCCAGCAGCGTAGAGGCAAATACGCAGTATTTT. This translates into CASSVEANTQYF. V and J are TRBV9 and TRBJ2-3; D is undetermined. The V gene's germline CDR1 is SGDLS and CDR2 YYNGEE. CDR3 length: 12 residues. The germline V and J ends were trimmed by 0 bases and 7 bases, with 6 bases remaining between them.

This clonotype has just a few counts. V gene TRBV5-1 combines with J gene TRBJ2-3; 8 bases line up with TRBD1. This CDR3 is built from 14 residues. Losses at the gene ends were 4 bases for V and 6 bases for J; bases not matched to a gene: 7. CDR1 is SGHRS, CDR2 YFSETQ, per germline. CDR3 nucleotides: TGCGCCAGCAGCCTTCAGGGGGCTAAGGATACGCAGTATTTT. Its protein product is CASSLQGAKDTQYF.

The V call is TRBV12-3 or TRBV12-4, the J call TRBJ2-6, with D perhaps matching TRBD1 (5 bases). This CDR3 comprises 14 residues. V was pared by 5 bases and J by 4 bases, with 9 bases between. The CDR3 here is CASSVGVGANVLTF. The CDR3 bases are TGTGCCAGCAGTGTAGGGGTCGGGGCCAACGTCCTGACTTTC.

The chain links TRBV6-2 or TRBV6-3 to TRBJ1-6, with no clear D. The CDR3 spans 14 residues. Trimming shortened V by 6 bases and J by 6 bases, and 12 bases separated the two germline ends. Per the germline V gene, CDR1 is MNHEY and CDR2 is SVGEGT. The CDR3 sequence: CASSLKGGNSPLHF. The CDR3 DNA sequence: TGTGCCAGCAGCCTCAAGGGCGGTAATTCACCCCTCCACTTT.

The chain joins TRBV3-1 to TRBJ2-1, with D maybe TRBD1 (7 bases). The CDR3 runs 15 residues. Germline V lookup: CDR1 LGHDT, CDR2 YNNKEL (reference sequence). V lost 0 bases, J lost 8 bases, and 14 bases lay in between. The CDR3 nucleotides are TGTGCCAGCAGCCAAGATGTCGCCAGGGGGGATGAGCAGTTCTTC. It yields the protein CASSQDVARGDEQFF.

The rearrangement links TRBV27 to TRBJ1-4, with D uncertain. V dropped 4 bases and J dropped 5 bases, with 14 bases sitting between them. CDR1 is MNHEY and CDR2 is SMNVEV in the germline V gene (reference sequence). This CDR3 contains 15 residues. CDR3 coding DNA: TGTGCCAGCAGTTCGAACGGAGGCGAAAATGAAAAACTGTTTTTT. Translated: CASSSNGGENEKLFF.

This chain connects TRBV5-1 to TRBJ1-1; D is perhaps TRBD1 (6 bases). The V end was cut by 0 bases, the J end by 8 bases, with 11 bases between. Germline loops: CDR1 SGHRS, CDR2 YFSETQ. The CDR3 runs 13 residues. The CDR3 region has the DNA TGCGCCAGCAGCTTGGAAACAGGGCTAGAAGCTTTCTTT. Amino acids: CASSLETGLEAFF.

At least ten counts were recorded for this clonotype. The chain employs TRBV6-4 and TRBJ1-1; 7 bases are a match to TRBD1. In germline, CDR1 is MRHNA, CDR2 SNTAGT. J was trimmed by 1 base and V by 6 bases; bases with no gene match: 5. The CDR3 sequence is 14 residues long. CDR3: CASRATGTNTEAFF. The CDR3 coding sequence is TGTGCCAGCAGAGCGACAGGGACGAACACTGAAGCTTTCTTT.

J is TRBJ2-4 and V is TRBV12-3 or TRBV12-4, with 9 positions matching TRBD1. The tail of the sequence fits TRBJ2-7 better, so the J call may be wrong. The CDR3 is made up of 14 amino acids. CDR3 amino acids: CASRRQGDAYEQYF. CDR3 bases: TGTGCCAGCAGACGACAGGGGGATGCCTACGAGCAGTACTTC.

The V gene is TRBV18, the J gene TRBJ2-3, with 7 bases that match TRBD1. Germline V CDR1 and CDR2: KGHSH, LQKENI. The CDR3 contains 17 residues. Trimming took 0 bases from V and 0 from J; bases not matched to a gene: 6. The CDR3 region has the DNA TGTGCCAGCTCACCACCGAGGACAGGTAGAAGCACAGATACGCAGTATTTT. Translation: CASSPPRTGRSTDTQYF.

This clonotype was counted only a few times. The V gene is TRBV6-6, the J gene TRBJ2-6, with TRBD1 matching 7 bases. Germline-derived CDR1 and CDR2 are MNHNY and SVGAGI (reference sequence). This CDR3 comprises 15 residues. Trimming cost V 6 bases and J 2 bases; bases outside gene matches: 4. The CDR3 sequence is CASSLGQAGANVLTF. CDR3 sequence (DNA): TGTGCCAGCAGCCTCGGACAGGCTGGGGCCAACGTCCTGACTTTC.